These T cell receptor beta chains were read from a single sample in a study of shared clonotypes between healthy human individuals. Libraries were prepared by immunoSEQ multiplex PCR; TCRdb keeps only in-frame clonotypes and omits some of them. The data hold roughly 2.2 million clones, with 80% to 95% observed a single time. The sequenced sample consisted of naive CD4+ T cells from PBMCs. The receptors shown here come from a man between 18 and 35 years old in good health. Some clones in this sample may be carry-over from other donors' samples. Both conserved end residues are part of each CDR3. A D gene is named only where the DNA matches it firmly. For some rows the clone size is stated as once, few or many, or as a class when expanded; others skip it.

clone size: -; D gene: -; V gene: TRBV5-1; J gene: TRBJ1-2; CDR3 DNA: TGCGCCAGCAGCTTGGCCGGCAACAACTATGGCTACACCTTC; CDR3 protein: CASSLAGNNYGYTF
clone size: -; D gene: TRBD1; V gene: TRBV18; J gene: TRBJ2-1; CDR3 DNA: TGTGCCAGCTCAGCCAGGGACAGTAGGTACAATGAGCAGTTCTTC; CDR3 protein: CASSARDSRYNEQFF
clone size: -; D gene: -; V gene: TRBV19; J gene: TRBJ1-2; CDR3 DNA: TGTGCCAGTAGTTCCCGGAGATATGGCTACACCTTC; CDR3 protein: CASSSRRYGYTF
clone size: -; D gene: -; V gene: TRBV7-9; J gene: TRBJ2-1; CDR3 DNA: TGTGCCAGCAGCTCCGACAGTGTTCAGTTCTTC; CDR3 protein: CASSSDSVQFF
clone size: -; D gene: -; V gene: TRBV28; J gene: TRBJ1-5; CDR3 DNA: TGTGCCAGCAGTTTATTAATTCGGGGGGCCTGGACAAATCAGCCCCAGCATTTT; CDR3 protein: CASSLLIRGAWTNQPQHF
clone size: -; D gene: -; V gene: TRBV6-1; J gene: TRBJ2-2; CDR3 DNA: TGTGCCAGCAGTGGGGGGGTAGCAATGCCCCGCGACAGCACCGGGGAGCTGTTTTTT; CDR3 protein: CASSGGVAMPRDSTGELFF
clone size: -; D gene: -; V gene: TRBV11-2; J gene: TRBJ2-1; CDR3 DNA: TGTGCCAGCAGCCCGAACCGGGATCCACTACTTGAGCAGTTCTTC; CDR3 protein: CASSPNRDPLLEQFF
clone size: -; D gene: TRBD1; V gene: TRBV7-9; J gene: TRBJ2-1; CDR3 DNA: TGTGCCAGCAGCTGGACAGGTTTGAACAATGAGCAGTTCTTC; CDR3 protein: CASSWTGLNNEQFF
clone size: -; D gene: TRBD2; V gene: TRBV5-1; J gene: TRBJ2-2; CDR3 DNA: TGCGCCAGCAGCTCCATAGCGGGAGGGCCAACCGGGGAGCTGTTTTTT; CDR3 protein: CASSSIAGGPTGELFF
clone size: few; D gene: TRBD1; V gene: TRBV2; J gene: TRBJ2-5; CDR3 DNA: TGTGCCAGCCGCAGGGGGCTTGAGGAGACCCAGTACTTC; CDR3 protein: CASRRGLEETQYF
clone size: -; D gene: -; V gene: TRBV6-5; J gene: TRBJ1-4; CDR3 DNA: TGTGCCAGCAGTTACAACAGGAGAAATGAAAAACTGTTTTTT; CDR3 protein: CASSYNRRNEKLFF
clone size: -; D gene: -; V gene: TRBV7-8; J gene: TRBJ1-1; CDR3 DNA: TGTGCCAGCAGCTGGAGCGGGAACACTGAAGCTTTCTTT; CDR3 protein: CASSWSGNTEAFF
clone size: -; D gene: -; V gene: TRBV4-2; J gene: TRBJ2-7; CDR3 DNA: TGTGCCAGCAGCCAAGAGACCCACTCAGGACTTTACGAGCAGTACTTC; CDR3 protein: CASSQETHSGLYEQYF
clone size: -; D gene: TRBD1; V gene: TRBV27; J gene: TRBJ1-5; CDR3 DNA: TGTGCCAGCAGCCGGGGGGACAGCTTCAATCAGCCCCAGCATTTT; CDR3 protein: CASSRGDSFNQPQHF
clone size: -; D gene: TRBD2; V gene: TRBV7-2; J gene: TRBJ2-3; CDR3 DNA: TGTGCCAGCAGCTCCCCGAAACTAGCGGGAGTGGCAGATACGCAGTATTTT; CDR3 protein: CASSSPKLAGVADTQYF
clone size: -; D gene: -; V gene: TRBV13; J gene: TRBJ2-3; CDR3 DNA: TGTGCCAGCAGCGAGAGATCTAGCACAGATACGCAGTATTTT; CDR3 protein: CASSERSSTDTQYF
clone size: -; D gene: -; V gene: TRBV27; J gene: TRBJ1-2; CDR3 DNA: TGTGCCAGCAGTTCTCGGTTCGGGGGTAATAGCTACACCTTC; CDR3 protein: CASSSRFGGNSYTF
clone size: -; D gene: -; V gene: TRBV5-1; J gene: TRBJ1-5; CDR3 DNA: TGCGCCAGCAGCTTGGGACCTGGGACATCCAATCAGCCCCAGCATTTT; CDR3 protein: CASSLGPGTSNQPQHF
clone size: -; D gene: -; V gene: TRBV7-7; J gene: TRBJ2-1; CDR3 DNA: TGTGCCAGCAGCTTAAGACAGACCTCCTACAATGAGCAGTTCTTC; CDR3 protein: CASSLRQTSYNEQFF
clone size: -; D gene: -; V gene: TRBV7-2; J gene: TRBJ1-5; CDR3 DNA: TGTGCCAGCAGCTTAGAGGGTTGGGGCAATCAGCCCCAGCATTTT; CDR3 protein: CASSLEGWGNQPQHF
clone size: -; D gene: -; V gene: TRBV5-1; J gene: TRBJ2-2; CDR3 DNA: TGCGCCAGCAGCTTGGCCAGGGTGTCCGCCGGGGAGCTGTTTTTT; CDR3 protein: CASSLARVSAGELFF
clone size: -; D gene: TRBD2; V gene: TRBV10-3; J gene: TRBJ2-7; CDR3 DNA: TGTGCCACCGGACTAGCGGGAGCCTACGAGCAGTACTTC; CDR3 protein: CATGLAGAYEQYF
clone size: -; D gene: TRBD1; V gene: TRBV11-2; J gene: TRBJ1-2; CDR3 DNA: TGTGCCAGCAGCTTAGCCGTACTCGAGGGGGCGGATGGCTACACCTTC; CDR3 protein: CASSLAVLEGADGYTF
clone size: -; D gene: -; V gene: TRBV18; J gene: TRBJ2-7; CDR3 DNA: TGTGCCAGCTCACCTTTAGGCTACGAGCAGTACTTC; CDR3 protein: CASSPLGYEQYF
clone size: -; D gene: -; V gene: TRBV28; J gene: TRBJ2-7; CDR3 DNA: TGTGCCAGCAGTTTAGCCCCGCAGAGCTCCTACGAGCAGTACTTC; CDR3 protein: CASSLAPQSSYEQYF
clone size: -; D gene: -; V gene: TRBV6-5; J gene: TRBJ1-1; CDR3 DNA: TGTGCCAGCAGAAGGGACCGCAGGAACACTGAAGCTTTCTTT; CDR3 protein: CASRRDRRNTEAFF
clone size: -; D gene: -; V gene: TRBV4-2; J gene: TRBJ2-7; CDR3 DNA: TGTGCCAGCAGCGGTAGCGGCCTCCCCTACGAGCAGTACTTC; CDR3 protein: CASSGSGLPYEQYF
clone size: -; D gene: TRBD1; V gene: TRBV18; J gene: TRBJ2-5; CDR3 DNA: TGTGCCAGCTCACCGGGGCGTCCGGGGACAGGGAAAGAGACCCAGTACTTC; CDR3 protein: CASSPGRPGTGKETQYF
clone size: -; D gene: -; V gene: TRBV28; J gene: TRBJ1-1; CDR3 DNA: TGTGCCAGCAGTGGGGAAGACCGGACTGATTGGATCCAAGCTTTCTTT; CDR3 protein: CASSGEDRTDWIQAFF
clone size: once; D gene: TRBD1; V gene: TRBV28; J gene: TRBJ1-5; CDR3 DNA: TGTGCCAGCAGTTTAAAGGGACAGGGCGAAGGTCAGCCCCAGCATTTT; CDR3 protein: CASSLKGQGEGQPQHF
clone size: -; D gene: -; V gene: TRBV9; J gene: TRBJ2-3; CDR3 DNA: TGTGCCAGCAGCGTAGTGGCGGGGAGCACAGATACGCAGTATTTT; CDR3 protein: CASSVVAGSTDTQYF
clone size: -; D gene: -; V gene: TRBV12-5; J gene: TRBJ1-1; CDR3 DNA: TGTGCTAGTGGTCCCGGCGGGGTTGAAGCTTTCTTT; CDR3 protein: CASGPGGVEAFF
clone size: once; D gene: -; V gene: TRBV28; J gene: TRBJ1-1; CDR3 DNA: TGTGCCAGCAGTTTATACAGAAACACTGAAGCTTTCTTT; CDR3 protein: CASSLYRNTEAFF
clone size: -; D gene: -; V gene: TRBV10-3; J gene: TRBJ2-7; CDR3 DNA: TGTGCCATCAGTGATACTTCCCGGGACTTTTCCTACGAGCAGTACTTC; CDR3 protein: CAISDTSRDFSYEQYF
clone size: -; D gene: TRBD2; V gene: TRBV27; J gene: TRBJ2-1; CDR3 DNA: TGTGCCAGCAGTTTAATTCCCGGGACTAGCGGGAGAGGTGAGCAGTTCTTC; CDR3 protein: CASSLIPGTSGRGEQFF
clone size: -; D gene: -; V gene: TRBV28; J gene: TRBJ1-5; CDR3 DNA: TGTGCCAGCAGTGCCCCTGGGTGGGGGGCCCTTAGCAATCAGCCCCAGCATTTT; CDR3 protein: CASSAPGWGALSNQPQHF
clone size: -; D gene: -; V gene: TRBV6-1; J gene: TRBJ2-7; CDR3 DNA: TGTGCCAGCAGTGAACCCTACTCGGTTTCGTGGCCCGAGCAGTACTTC; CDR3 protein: CASSEPYSVSWPEQYF
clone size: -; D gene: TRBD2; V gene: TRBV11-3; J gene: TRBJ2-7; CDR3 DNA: TGTGCCAGCAGCCCCGGACTAGCCGGCGTGCAGTACTTC; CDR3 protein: CASSPGLAGVQYF
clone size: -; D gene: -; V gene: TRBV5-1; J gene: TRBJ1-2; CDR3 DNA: TGCGCCAGCAGAGCTGTTTACAGGGTTAACTATGGCTACACCTTC; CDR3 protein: CASRAVYRVNYGYTF
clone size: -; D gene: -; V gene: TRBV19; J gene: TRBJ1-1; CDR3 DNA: TGTGCCAGTATTAGTACAGGGCGTCGGAACACTGAAGCTTTCTTT; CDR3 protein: CASISTGRRNTEAFF